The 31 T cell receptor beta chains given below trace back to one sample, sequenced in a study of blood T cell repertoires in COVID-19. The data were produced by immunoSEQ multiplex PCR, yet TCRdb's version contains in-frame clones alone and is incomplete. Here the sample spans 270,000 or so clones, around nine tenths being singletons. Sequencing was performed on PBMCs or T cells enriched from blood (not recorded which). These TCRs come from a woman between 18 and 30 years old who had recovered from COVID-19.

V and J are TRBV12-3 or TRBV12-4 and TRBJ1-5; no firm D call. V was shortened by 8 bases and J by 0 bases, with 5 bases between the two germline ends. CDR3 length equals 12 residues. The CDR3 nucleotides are TGTGCCAGCCAGGCTAGCAATCAGCCCCAGCATTTT. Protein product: CASQASNQPQHF.

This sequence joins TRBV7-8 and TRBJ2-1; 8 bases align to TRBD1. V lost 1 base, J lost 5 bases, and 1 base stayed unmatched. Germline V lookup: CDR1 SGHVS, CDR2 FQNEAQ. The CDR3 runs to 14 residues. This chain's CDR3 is CASSLGDRHNEQFF. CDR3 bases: TGTGCCAGCAGCTTAGGGGACAGGCACAATGAGCAGTTCTTC.

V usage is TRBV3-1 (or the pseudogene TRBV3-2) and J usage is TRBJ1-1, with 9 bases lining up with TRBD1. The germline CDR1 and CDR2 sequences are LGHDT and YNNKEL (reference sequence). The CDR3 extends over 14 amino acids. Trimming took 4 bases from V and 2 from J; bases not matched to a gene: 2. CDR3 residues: CASSRTGANTEAFF. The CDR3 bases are TGTGCCAGCAGCCGGACAGGGGCCAACACTGAAGCTTTCTTT.

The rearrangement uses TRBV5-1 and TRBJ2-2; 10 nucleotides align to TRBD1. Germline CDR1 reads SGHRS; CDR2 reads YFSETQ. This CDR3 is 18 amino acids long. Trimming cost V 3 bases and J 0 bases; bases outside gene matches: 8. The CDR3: CASSYQPTGGANTGELFF. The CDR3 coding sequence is TGCGCCAGCAGCTACCAACCGACAGGGGGCGCGAACACCGGGGAGCTGTTTTTT.

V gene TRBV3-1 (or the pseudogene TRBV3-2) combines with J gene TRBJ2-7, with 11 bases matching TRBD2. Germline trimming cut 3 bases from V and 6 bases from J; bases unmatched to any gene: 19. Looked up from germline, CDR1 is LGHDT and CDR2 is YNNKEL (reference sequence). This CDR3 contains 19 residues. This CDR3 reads CASSHPTGGPLLAGVEQYF. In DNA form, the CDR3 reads TGTGCCAGCAGCCACCCTACAGGGGGCCCCTTACTAGCGGGAGTCGAGCAGTACTTC.

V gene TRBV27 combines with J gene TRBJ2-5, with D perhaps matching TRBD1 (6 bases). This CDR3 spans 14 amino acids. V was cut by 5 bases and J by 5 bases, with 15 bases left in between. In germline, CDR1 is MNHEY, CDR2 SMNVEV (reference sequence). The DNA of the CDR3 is TGTGCCAGCAGTCCCGTGAGGGGGTTGGAGACCCAGTACTTC. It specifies CASSPVRGLETQYF.

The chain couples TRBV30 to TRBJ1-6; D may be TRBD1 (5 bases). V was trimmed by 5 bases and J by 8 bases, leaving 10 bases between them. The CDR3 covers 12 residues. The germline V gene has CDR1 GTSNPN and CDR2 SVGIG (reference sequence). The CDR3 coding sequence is TGTGCCTGGGACGGGGGTGATTCACCCCTCCACTTT. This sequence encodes CAWDGGDSPLHF.

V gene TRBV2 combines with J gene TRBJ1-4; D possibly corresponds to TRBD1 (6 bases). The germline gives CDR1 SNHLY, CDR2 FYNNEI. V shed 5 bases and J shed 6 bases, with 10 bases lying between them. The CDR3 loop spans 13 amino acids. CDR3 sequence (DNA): TGTGCCAGCAGTCGGGGGGCCGATGAAAAACTGTTTTTT. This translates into CASSRGADEKLFF.

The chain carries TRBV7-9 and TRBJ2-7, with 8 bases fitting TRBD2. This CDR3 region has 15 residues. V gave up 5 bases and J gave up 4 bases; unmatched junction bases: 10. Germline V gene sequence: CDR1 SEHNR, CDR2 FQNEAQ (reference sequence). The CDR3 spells CASSPFSGGKYEQYF. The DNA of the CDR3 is TGTGCCAGCAGCCCATTCAGCGGGGGCAAATACGAGCAGTACTTC.

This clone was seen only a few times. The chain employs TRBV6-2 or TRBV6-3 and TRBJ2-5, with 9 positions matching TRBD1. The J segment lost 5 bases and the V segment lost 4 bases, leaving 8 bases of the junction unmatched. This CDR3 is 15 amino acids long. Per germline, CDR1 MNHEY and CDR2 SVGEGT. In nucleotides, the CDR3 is TGTGCCAGCAGTTTTCCGGGACAGGGACGGGAGACCCAGTACTTC. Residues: CASSFPGQGRETQYF.

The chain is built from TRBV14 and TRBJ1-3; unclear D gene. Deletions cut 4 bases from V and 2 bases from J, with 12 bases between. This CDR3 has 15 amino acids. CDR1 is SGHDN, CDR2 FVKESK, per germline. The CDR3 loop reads CASSPRPGAGNTIYF. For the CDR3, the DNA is TGTGCCAGCAGCCCCCGGCCCGGGGCTGGAAACACCATATATTTT.

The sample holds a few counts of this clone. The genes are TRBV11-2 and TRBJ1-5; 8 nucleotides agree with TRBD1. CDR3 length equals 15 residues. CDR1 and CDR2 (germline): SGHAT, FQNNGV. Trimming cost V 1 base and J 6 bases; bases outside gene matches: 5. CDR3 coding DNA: TGTGCCAGCAGCTTAGCAGGGGGCGCGGGTCAGCCCCAGCATTTT. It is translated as CASSLAGGAGQPQHF.

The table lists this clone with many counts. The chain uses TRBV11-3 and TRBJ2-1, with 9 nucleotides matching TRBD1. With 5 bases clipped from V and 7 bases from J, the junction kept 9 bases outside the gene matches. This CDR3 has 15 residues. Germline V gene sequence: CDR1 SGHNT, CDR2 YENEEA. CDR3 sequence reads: CASSPGQGVENEQFF. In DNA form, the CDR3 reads TGTGCCAGCAGCCCGGGACAGGGAGTCGAGAATGAGCAGTTCTTC.

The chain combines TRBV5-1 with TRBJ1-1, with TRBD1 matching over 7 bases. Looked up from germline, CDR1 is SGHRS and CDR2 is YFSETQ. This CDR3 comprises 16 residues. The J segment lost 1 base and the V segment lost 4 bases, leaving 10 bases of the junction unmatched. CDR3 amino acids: CASSIRTGTENTEAFF. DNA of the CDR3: TGCGCCAGCAGCATCCGGACCGGGACAGAGAACACTGAAGCTTTCTTT.

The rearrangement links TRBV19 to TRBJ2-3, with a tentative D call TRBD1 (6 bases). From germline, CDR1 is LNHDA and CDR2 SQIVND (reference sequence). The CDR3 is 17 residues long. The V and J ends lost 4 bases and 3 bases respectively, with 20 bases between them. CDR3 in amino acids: CASSKLGGPFETDTQYF. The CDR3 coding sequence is TGTGCCAGTAGTAAGCTTGGGGGCCCCTTTGAGACAGATACGCAGTATTTT.

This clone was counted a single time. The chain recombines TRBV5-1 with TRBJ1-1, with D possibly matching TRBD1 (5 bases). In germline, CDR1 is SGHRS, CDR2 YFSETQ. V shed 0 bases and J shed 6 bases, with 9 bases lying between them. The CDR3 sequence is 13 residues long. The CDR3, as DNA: TGCGCCAGCAGCTTGGTCCGGGGGGCTGAAGCTTTCTTT. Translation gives CASSLVRGAEAFF.

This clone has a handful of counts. The CDR3 sequence: CASSPTDRSEKLFF. The CDR3 DNA sequence: TGTGCCAGCAGCCCCACCGACAGGAGTGAAAAACTGTTTTTT. The chain combines TRBV9 with TRBJ1-4; possible D gene TRBD1, 6 bases. The CDR3 contains 14 residues. V lost 4 bases and J lost 7, with 14 bases in between. CDR1 SGDLS and CDR2 YYNGEE come from the germline V gene.

DNA of the CDR3: TGTGCCAGCTCTCGGACAGGGGGCAATCAGCCCCAGCATTTT. Translation gives CASSRTGGNQPQHF. The genes are TRBV18 and TRBJ1-5; 9 bases agree with TRBD1. The CDR3 has 14 residues. Germline lookup yields CDR1 KGHSH and CDR2 LQKENI. The V and J ends lost 6 bases and 2 bases, in that order; junction bases with no gene match: 2.

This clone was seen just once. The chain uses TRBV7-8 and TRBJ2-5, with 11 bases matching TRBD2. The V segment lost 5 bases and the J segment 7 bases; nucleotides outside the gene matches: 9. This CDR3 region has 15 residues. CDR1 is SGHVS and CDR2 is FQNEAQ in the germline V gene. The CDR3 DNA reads TGTGCCAGCAGCCATTTCGGGACTAGCGGACGGACCCAGTACTTC. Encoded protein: CASSHFGTSGRTQYF.

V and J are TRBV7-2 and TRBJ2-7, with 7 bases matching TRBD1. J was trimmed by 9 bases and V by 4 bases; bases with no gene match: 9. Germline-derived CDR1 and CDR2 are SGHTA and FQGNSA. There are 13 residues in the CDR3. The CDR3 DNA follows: TGTGCCAGCAGCTGGGTGACAGGGCGGGTGCAGTACTTC. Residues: CASSWVTGRVQYF.

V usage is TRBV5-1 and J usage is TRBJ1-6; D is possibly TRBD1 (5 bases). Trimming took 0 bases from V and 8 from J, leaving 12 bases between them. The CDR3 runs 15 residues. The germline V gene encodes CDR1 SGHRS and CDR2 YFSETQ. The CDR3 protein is CASSLGLIRDSPLHF. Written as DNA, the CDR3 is TGCGCCAGCAGCTTGGGACTCATCAGGGATTCACCCCTCCACTTT.

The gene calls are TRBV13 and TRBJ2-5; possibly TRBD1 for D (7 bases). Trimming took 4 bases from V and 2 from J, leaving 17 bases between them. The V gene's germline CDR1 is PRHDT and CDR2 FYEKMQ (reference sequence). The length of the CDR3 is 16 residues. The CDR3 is CASSWERAGGQETQYF. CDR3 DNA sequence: TGTGCCAGCAGCTGGGAGCGGGCAGGGGGACAAGAGACCCAGTACTTC.

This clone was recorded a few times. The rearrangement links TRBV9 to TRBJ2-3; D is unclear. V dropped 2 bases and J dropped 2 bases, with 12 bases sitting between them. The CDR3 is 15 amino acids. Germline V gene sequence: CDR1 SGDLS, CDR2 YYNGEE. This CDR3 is CASSVTLIPTDTQYF. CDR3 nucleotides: TGTGCCAGCAGCGTGACACTGATACCCACAGATACGCAGTATTTT.

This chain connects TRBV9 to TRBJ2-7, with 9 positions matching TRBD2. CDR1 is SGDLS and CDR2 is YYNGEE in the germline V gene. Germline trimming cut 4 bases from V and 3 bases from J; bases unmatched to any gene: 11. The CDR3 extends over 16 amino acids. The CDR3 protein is CASSPEIAGDIYEQYF. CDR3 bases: TGTGCCAGCAGCCCAGAAATAGCGGGAGATATCTACGAGCAGTACTTC.

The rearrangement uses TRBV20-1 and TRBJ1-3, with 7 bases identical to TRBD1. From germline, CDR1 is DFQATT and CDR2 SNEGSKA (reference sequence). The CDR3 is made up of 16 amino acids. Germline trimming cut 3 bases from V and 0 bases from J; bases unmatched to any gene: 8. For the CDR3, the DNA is TGCAGTGCTAGTACGACAGGGAGTTACTCTGGAAACACCATATATTTT. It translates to CSASTTGSYSGNTIYF.

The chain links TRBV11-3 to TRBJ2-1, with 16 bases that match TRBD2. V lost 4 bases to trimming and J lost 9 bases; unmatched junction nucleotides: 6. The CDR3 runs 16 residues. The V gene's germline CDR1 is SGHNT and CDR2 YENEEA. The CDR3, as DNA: TGTGCCAGCAGCTCCGGGACTAGCGGGGGGGTGTCTGAGCAGTTCTTC. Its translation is CASSSGTSGGVSEQFF.

The CDR3 sequence: CAWSVLKDTQYF. CDR3 nucleotide sequence: TGTGCCTGGAGTGTACTGAAGGATACGCAGTATTTT. The chain links TRBV30 to TRBJ2-3, with unresolved D. In germline, CDR1 is GTSNPN, CDR2 SVGIG (reference sequence). The CDR3 is 12 residues long. V lost 0 bases and J lost 6, with 7 bases in between.

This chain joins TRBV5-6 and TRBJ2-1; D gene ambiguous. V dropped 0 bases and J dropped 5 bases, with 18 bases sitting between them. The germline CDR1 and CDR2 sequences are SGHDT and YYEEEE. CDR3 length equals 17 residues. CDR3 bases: TGTGCCAGCAGCTTGGGACCGACGCCCTTTCGGGACAATGAGCAGTTCTTC. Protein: CASSLGPTPFRDNEQFF.

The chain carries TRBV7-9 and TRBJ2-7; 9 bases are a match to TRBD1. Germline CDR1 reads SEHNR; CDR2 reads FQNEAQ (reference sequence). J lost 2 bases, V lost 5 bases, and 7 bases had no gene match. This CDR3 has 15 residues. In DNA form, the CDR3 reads TGTGCCAGCAGCCCGATGGGACAGGGAGCCTACGAGCAGTACTTC. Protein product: CASSPMGQGAYEQYF. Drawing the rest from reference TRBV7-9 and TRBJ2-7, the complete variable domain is DTGVSQNPRHKITKRGQNVTFRCDPISEHNRLYWYRQTLGQGPEFLTYFQNEAQLEKSRLLSDRFSAERPKGSFSTLEIQRTEQGDSAMYLCASSPMGQGAYEQYFGPGTRLTVT.

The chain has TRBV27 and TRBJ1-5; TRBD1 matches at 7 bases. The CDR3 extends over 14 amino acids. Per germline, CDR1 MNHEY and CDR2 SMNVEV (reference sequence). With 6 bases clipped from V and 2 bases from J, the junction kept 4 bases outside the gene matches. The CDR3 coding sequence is TGTGCCAGCAGGCGACAGGGAGGCAATCAGCCCCAGCATTTT. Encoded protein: CASRRQGGNQPQHF.

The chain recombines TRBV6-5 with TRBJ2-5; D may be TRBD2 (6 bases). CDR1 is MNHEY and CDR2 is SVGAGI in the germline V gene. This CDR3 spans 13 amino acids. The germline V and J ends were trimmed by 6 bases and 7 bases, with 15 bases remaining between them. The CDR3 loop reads CASSPRAGWTQYF. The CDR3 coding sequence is TGTGCCAGCAGCCCCCGTGCGGGATGGACCCAGTACTTC.